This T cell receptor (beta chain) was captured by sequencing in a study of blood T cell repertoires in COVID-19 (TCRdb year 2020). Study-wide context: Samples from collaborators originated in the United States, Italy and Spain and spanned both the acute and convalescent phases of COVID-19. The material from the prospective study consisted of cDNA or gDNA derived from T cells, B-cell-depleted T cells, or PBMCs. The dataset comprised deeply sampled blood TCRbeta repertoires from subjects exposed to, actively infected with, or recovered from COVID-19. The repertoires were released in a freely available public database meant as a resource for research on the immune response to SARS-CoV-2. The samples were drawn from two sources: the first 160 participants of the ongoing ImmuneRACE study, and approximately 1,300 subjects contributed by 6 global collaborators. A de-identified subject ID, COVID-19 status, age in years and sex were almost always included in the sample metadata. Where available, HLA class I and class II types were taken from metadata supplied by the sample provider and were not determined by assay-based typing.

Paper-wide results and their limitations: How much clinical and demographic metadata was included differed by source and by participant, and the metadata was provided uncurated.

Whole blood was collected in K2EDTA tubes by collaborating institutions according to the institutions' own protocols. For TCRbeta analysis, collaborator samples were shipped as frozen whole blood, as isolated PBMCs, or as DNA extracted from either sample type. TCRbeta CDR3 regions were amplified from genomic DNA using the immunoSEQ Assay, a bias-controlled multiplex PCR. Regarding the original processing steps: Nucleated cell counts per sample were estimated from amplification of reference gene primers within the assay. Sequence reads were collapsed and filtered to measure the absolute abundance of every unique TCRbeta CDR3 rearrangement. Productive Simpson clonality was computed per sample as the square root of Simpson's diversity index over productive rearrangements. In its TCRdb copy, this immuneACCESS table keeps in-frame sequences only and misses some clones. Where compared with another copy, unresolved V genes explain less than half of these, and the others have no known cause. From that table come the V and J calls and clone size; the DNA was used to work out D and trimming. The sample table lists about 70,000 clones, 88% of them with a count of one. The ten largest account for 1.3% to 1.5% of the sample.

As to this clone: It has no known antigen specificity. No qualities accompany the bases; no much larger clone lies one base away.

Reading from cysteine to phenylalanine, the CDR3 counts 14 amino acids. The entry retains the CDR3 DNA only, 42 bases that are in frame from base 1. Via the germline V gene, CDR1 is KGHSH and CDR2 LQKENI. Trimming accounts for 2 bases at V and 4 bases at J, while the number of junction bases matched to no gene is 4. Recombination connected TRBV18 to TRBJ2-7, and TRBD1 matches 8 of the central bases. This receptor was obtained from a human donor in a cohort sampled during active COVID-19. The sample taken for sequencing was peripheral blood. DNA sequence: TGTGCCAGCTCACCAAGAGGACAGGGTTACGAGCAGTACTTC. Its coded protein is CASSPRGQGYEQYF.